This T cell receptor beta chain emerged from a study of tumor and adjacent non-tumor tissue in lung cancer. The library came from three nested PCR rounds adapted from ARM-PCR protocols. Each CDR3 protein is one row after TCRdb ran MiXCR on the multiplex PCR reads. The sample carries fewer than 45,000 distinct CDR3 sequences, roughly 60% recorded once. The template was RNA from unsorted bulk tissue. Distant lung tissue was collected more than 3 cm away from the tumor edge. Points from the study as a whole: Significantly higher TCR diversity was found in tumor than normal lung.

This clonotype was picked up one time. No antigen is known for it. Since the CDR3 does not end with the conserved phenylalanine or tryptophan, this likely comes from a read error. The limits of the CDR3 on the DNA are not certain, so only TCRdb's listed CDR3 is given. Sequencing was carried out using distant non-tumor lung tissue. This TCR was sampled from a woman in her forties with non-small cell lung cancer.

The CDR3 sequence: CASSSPSKGYEQYS. This chain uses TRBV6-5 with TRBJ2-7. The germline gives CDR1 MNHEY, CDR2 SVGAGI. The CDR3 has 14 residues if both end residues are counted.